Following are 26 T cell receptor beta chains from one sample sequenced in a study of cytomegalovirus exposure and HLA in healthy donors. PCR was performed using 60 Vbeta and 13 Jbeta primers. Repertoires were generated with immunoSEQ multiplex PCR, while TCRdb's copy carries only in-frame clones and drops some. Among approximately 160,000 clones listed, about 70% were seen once. The sample was PBMCs. The receptors were sampled from a woman in her forties in good health and CMV-seropositive.

A note on this clone: The junction shows a germline mismatch at one end, possibly a read error. The chain employs TRBV29-1 and TRBJ1-2, with 8 bases aligning to TRBD1. Germline lookup yields CDR1 SQVTM and CDR2 ANQGSEA. The CDR3 has 12 amino acids. The chain's CDR3 is CSYRQGNYGYPF. The CDR3 DNA reads as TGCAGCTATCGACAGGGGAACTATGGCTACCCCTTC.

The chain carries TRBV5-1 and TRBJ1-1; no definite D call. The CDR3 is 17 residues long. Trimming pared 3 bases from V and 0 bases from J, leaving 18 bases between. Germline V gene lookup returns CDR1 SGHRS and CDR2 YFSETQ. The CDR3 sequence is CASSWSLGSGVNTEAFF. DNA for the CDR3: TGCGCCAGCAGCTGGAGTCTGGGGAGTGGGGTGAACACTGAAGCTTTCTTT.

The rearrangement links TRBV7-2 to TRBJ2-3; 8 nucleotides align to TRBD1. Germline loops: CDR1 SGHTA, CDR2 FQGNSA. This CDR3 comprises 17 residues. V lost 4 bases to trimming and J lost 4 bases; unmatched junction nucleotides: 13. CDR3 bases: TGTGCCAGCAGCTATCAGGGAGGACAGGGATTCCCAGATACGCAGTATTTT. As protein: CASSYQGGQGFPDTQYF. Based on the CDR3 plus reference TRBV7-2 and TRBJ2-3, the full variable domain is GAGVSQSPSNKVTEKGKDVELRCDPISGHTALYWYRQSLGQGLEFLIYFQGNSAPDKSGLPSDRFSAERTGGSVSTLTIQRTQQEDSAVYLCASSYQGGQGFPDTQYFGPGTRLTVL.

The V call is TRBV4-3, the J call TRBJ1-1, with 7 bases fitting TRBD1. After removal of 0 bases from V and 5 bases from J, the junction contained 9 bases not matched to a gene. Germline CDR1 is LGHNA and CDR2 is YSLEER. The CDR3 is 16 amino acids. For the CDR3, the DNA is TGCGCCAGCAGCCAAGACGGGACAGCCTTCATGACTGAAGCTTTCTTT. Protein: CASSQDGTAFMTEAFF.

The J gene is TRBJ2-2, the V gene TRBV4-3; TRBD1 matches at 8 bases. This CDR3 region has 16 residues. CDR1 LGHNA and CDR2 YSLEER come from the germline V gene. V lost 0 bases and J lost 8; bases outside the gene matches: 8. This CDR3 is CASSQDRGLLGGELFF. The CDR3 coding sequence is TGCGCCAGCAGCCAAGACAGGGGGCTACTCGGGGGGGAGCTGTTTTTT.

In its sample, this clone was seen once. This rearrangement joins TRBV19 to TRBJ2-1; the D gene is possibly TRBD2 (7 bases). The CDR3 totals 15 residues. Germline CDR1 is LNHDA and CDR2 is SQIVND (reference sequence). V was trimmed by 3 bases and J by 9 bases, leaving 18 bases between them. Written as DNA, the CDR3 is TGTGCCAGTAGTATTGGTTTTGAGGGAGGGGGTGAGCAGTTCTTC. Translation gives CASSIGFEGGGEQFF.

This rearrangement joins TRBV6-5 to TRBJ1-2; D not resolved. Trimming pared 2 bases from V and 2 bases from J, leaving 6 bases between. The germline gives CDR1 MNHEY, CDR2 SVGAGI. The CDR3 consists of 13 residues. The CDR3 DNA follows: TGTGCCAGCAGTTACCTCGGGAACTATGGCTACACCTTC. Translating gives CASSYLGNYGYTF.

J is TRBJ1-2 and V is TRBV27; 8 positions agree with TRBD1. This CDR3 comprises 15 residues. V gave up 3 bases and J gave up 4 bases; unmatched junction bases: 7. Germline V gene sequence: CDR1 MNHEY, CDR2 SMNVEV (reference sequence). CDR3 bases: TGTGCCAGCAGTTTTCAGGGGGCGGTGGGCTATGGCTACACCTTC. As protein: CASSFQGAVGYGYTF.

The chain carries TRBV6-1 and TRBJ1-2; 11 bases are shared with TRBD1. This CDR3 has 15 residues. The ends lost 6 bases at V and 3 bases at J; junction bases unmatched: 6. Germline CDR1 is MNHNS and CDR2 is SASEGT. The DNA of the CDR3 is TGTGCCAGCAGCAGACCGGGACAGGGGGACTATGGCTACACCTTC. This translates into CASSRPGQGDYGYTF.

The table lists this clone with a count of one. The chain has TRBV9 and TRBJ2-7; a weak D match, TRBD2 (5 bases). Between the trimmed V and J ends, which lost 0 bases and 3 bases, there was a span of 10 bases. This CDR3 contains 14 residues. Germline values: CDR1 SGDLS, CDR2 YYNGEE. CDR3 sequence reads: CASSVDEGYYEQYF. CDR3 DNA sequence: TGTGCCAGCAGCGTAGATGAGGGTTACTACGAGCAGTACTTC.

The rearrangement joins TRBV2 to TRBJ1-4; 9 positions agree with TRBD1. Germline V gene sequence: CDR1 SNHLY, CDR2 FYNNEI. This CDR3 region has 12 residues. The V gene end was trimmed by 11 bases and the J gene end by 8 bases; junction bases not matched to a gene: 6. The CDR3 DNA follows: TGTGCCGGCAACAGGGGGCAAGAAAAACTGTTTTTT. Protein product: CAGNRGQEKLFF.

The V and J genes are TRBV5-5 and TRBJ2-7; D not resolved. The V gene lost 7 bases and the J gene lost 0 bases, with 11 bases spanning the gap. From germline, CDR1 is SGHKS and CDR2 YYEKEE (reference sequence). The CDR3 contains 13 residues. CDR3 protein: CASRIAFSYEQYF. Written as DNA, the CDR3 is TGTGCCAGCCGAATCGCGTTCTCCTACGAGCAGTACTTC.

V is TRBV4-1 and J is TRBJ2-3; D is ambiguous. Trimming took 4 bases from V and 1 from J, leaving 9 bases between them. The CDR3 is 14 amino acids. From germline, CDR1 is MGHRA and CDR2 YSYEKL. CDR3 residues: CASSPVRGTDTQYF. The CDR3 bases are TGCGCCAGCAGCCCGGTCCGCGGCACAGATACGCAGTATTTT.

This chain joins TRBV18 and TRBJ2-3; D gene ambiguous. The germline CDR1 and CDR2 sequences are KGHSH and LQKENI. The CDR3 consists of 11 residues. Trimming pared 5 bases from V and 7 bases from J, leaving 7 bases between. CDR3 nucleotides: TGTGCCAGCTCAAGTAGTAATACGCAGTATTTT. This sequence encodes CASSSSNTQYF.

This clone was picked up a small number of times. The V gene is TRBV5-1, the J gene TRBJ2-3; 7 bases line up with TRBD2. CDR1 is SGHRS, CDR2 YFSETQ, per germline. The CDR3 runs 14 residues. The V segment lost 4 bases and the J segment 3 bases; nucleotides outside the gene matches: 5. The CDR3 here is CASSPGEGTDTQYF. CDR3 DNA sequence: TGCGCCAGCAGCCCGGGGGAGGGAACAGATACGCAGTATTTT.

The chain couples TRBV7-9 to TRBJ2-2; no firm D call. This CDR3 contains 13 residues. Trimming removed 7 bases at V and 7 bases at J, with 13 bases between. The V gene's germline CDR1 is SEHNR and CDR2 FQNEAQ (reference sequence). The CDR3 region has the DNA TGTGCCAGCATCAAAAAGGAGAGCGGGGAGCTGTTTTTT. This encodes CASIKKESGELFF. Using reference TRBV7-9 and TRBJ2-2 for the parts outside the CDR3, the full variable domain is DTGVSQNPRHKITKRGQNVTFRCDPISEHNRLYWYRQTLGQGPEFLTYFQNEAQLEKSRLLSDRFSAERPKGSFSTLEIQRTEQGDSAMYLCASIKKESGELFFGEGSRLTVL.

This chain connects TRBV5-1 to TRBJ1-4; weak D call: TRBD1 (5 bases). The V and J ends lost 6 bases and 7 bases respectively, with 19 bases between them. Per germline, CDR1 SGHRS and CDR2 YFSETQ. The CDR3 consists of 15 residues. In DNA, the CDR3 is TGCGCCAGCACCTACATAGGGGAGGAGGGTGAAAAACTGTTTTTT. Protein: CASTYIGEEGEKLFF.

The J gene is TRBJ2-5, the V gene TRBV6-5; D might be TRBD1 (6 bases). V was pared by 1 base and J by 5 bases, with 8 bases between. The CDR3 runs to 13 residues. Germline values: CDR1 MNHEY, CDR2 SVGAGI. CDR3 in amino acids: CASSYWGRETQYF. The CDR3 DNA sequence: TGTGCCAGCAGTTACTGGGGGCGGGAGACCCAGTACTTC.

This clone appeared a few times. This chain uses TRBV7-3 with TRBJ2-7; weak D call: TRBD1 (6 bases). The CDR3 runs 13 residues. Trimming took 1 base from V and 3 from J, leaving 7 bases between them. The germline CDR1 and CDR2 sequences are SGHTA and FQGTGA. CDR3 amino acids: CASSLNRDYEQYF. The CDR3 nucleotides are TGTGCCAGCAGCTTAAACAGGGACTACGAGCAGTACTTC.

J is TRBJ1-5 and V is TRBV19, with 9 bases matching TRBD1. CDR3 length: 15 residues. V trimming: 3 bases; J trimming: 4 bases; junction bases outside the gene matches: 4. Germline V gene sequence: CDR1 LNHDA, CDR2 SQIVND (reference sequence). The CDR3 DNA follows: TGTGCCAGTAGTATCCTCGGGACAGGGAATCAGCCCCAGCATTTT. Its translation is CASSILGTGNQPQHF.

Written as DNA, the CDR3 is TGTGCCAGTACCCCCTCGGGGGGAGTCCCTGAAGCTTTCTTT. Amino acid sequence: CASTPSGGVPEAFF. This chain joins TRBV19 and TRBJ1-1, with D tentatively TRBD1 (5 bases). The CDR3 sequence is 14 residues long. V was cut by 7 bases and J by 6 bases, with 18 bases left in between. Looked up from germline, CDR1 is LNHDA and CDR2 is SQIVND (reference sequence).

The V and J genes are TRBV28 and TRBJ1-5, with 7 bases that match TRBD1. The V and J ends lost 6 bases and 1 base, in that order; junction bases with no gene match: 9. Germline assignment: CDR1 MDHEN and CDR2 SYDVKM. The CDR3 is made up of 16 amino acids. CDR3 loop: CASSPRGSGSNQPQHF. CDR3 in DNA: TGTGCCAGCAGCCCCAGGGGGTCAGGGAGCAATCAGCCCCAGCATTTT.

The gene calls are TRBV19 and TRBJ2-5; 13 bases line up with TRBD2. The germline V gene encodes CDR1 LNHDA and CDR2 SQIVND (reference sequence). With V trimmed by 6 bases and J by 5 bases, 6 bases remained unmatched. The CDR3 length is 15 residues. CDR3: CASSQGLAGWETQYF. In nucleotides, the CDR3 is TGTGCCAGTAGCCAGGGACTAGCGGGATGGGAGACCCAGTACTTC.

Here the CDR3 reads CASSYTEKQETQYF. The CDR3 bases are TGTGCCAGCAGTTACACAGAAAAGCAAGAGACCCAGTACTTC. The chain carries TRBV6-5 and TRBJ2-5; no reliable D call. Germline V gene lookup returns CDR1 MNHEY and CDR2 SVGAGI. The V end lost 2 bases, the J end lost 2 bases, and 9 bases lay between the germline ends. The CDR3 is 14 residues long.

V gene TRBV5-1 combines with J gene TRBJ1-4, with D hard to call. CDR1 is SGHRS and CDR2 is YFSETQ in the germline V gene. V was trimmed by 2 bases and J by 0 bases, leaving 20 bases between them. This CDR3 contains 19 residues. The CDR3 spells CASSFPNSSSPSTNEKLFF. The CDR3 coding sequence is TGCGCCAGCAGCTTTCCCAACAGCTCCTCACCTTCAACTAATGAAAAACTGTTTTTT.

This clone has only a few counts. The J gene is TRBJ2-5, the V gene TRBV14, with 9 bases matching TRBD2. Judging by the DNA end, TRBJ2-7 fits better; the J call may be wrong. The germline V gene has CDR1 SGHDN and CDR2 FVKESK. The CDR3 has 13 residues. This chain's CDR3 is CASSPGLAGEQYF. DNA of the CDR3: TGTGCCAGCAGCCCGGGACTAGCCGGCGAGCAGTACTTC.